This TCR beta chain is from a study of T cell responses to AZD1222 COVID-19 vaccine. Whole-study results and caveats: Clonal diversity may have been underestimated in mostly white British donors.

Here immunoSEQ multiplex PCR was the method, and the copy in TCRdb shows in-frame clones only, minus some. This table holds about 88,000 clones, approximately 90% found once. Concerning this clone: The target antigen is unknown.

The CDR3 length is 16 residues. Germline CDR1 reads SGHTS; CDR2 reads YDEGEE. With 1 base removed from V and 3 bases from J, the gap between germline ends came to 16 bases. This receptor was identified in an adult in good health. The sequenced sample was peripheral blood, obtained on day 0 of AZD1222 vaccination. The chain uses TRBV5-8 and TRBJ1-1; no clear D gene. CDR3 DNA sequence: TGTGCCAGCAGCTTGAGCTGGGGAGGGTGGGACACTGAAGCTTTCTTT. Protein product: CASSLSWGGWDTEAFF.